Listed here are 24 T cell receptor beta chains from one sample, sequenced in a study of blood T cell repertoires in COVID-19. The data were produced by immunoSEQ multiplex PCR, yet TCRdb's version contains in-frame clones alone and is incomplete. The top ten clones hold over 5% of a sample with approximately 150,000 clones, over 70% of them seen once. The sample was PBMCs or T cells enriched from blood (not recorded which). The receptors here all came from a man between 65 and 79 years old who had been exposed to COVID-19.

The gene calls are TRBV9 and TRBJ2-3, with D possibly matching TRBD2 (6 bases). This CDR3 is built from 14 residues. Trimming took 4 bases from V and 3 from J, leaving 12 bases between them. CDR1 and CDR2 from the germline V gene are SGDLS and YYNGEE. CDR3 DNA: TGTGCCAGCAGCCCTCCCGGGGGAACAGATACGCAGTATTTT. Its protein is CASSPPGGTDTQYF.

The J gene is TRBJ1-3, the V gene TRBV5-1, with 8 bases fitting TRBD1. The trim removed 2 bases at V and 1 base at J, leaving 8 bases unmatched. The CDR3 sequence is 17 residues long. Germline values: CDR1 SGHRS, CDR2 YFSETQ. CDR3 protein: CASSFGGTGHSGNTIYF. The DNA of the CDR3 is TGCGCCAGCAGCTTTGGGGGGACAGGCCATTCTGGAAACACCATATATTTT.

The CDR3 DNA reads TGTGCCAGCAGTTTTGGGACAGGGTCAGCTTTCTTT. Translating it yields CASSFGTGSAFF. V is TRBV12-3 or TRBV12-4 and J is TRBJ1-1, with 9 nucleotides matching TRBD1. This CDR3 has 12 amino acids. With V trimmed by 3 bases and J by 10 bases, 3 bases remained unmatched.

This clone has a handful of counts. The V and J genes are TRBV19 and TRBJ1-1, with D unresolved. The germline V and J ends were trimmed by 5 bases and 2 bases, with 12 bases remaining between them. The CDR3 runs to 14 residues. CDR1 and CDR2 from the germline V gene are LNHDA and SQIVND (reference sequence). The CDR3, as DNA: TGTGCCAGTAGTTCATGGGCAGCCAACACTGAAGCTTTCTTT. Residues: CASSSWAANTEAFF.

The rearrangement joins TRBV28 to TRBJ2-2, with 7 bases matching TRBD1. The trim removed 3 bases at V and 8 bases at J, leaving 9 bases unmatched. The CDR3 is made up of 15 amino acids. Germline CDR1 is MDHEN and CDR2 is SYDVKM. The CDR3, as DNA: TGTGCCAGCAGTTTTTCGGGACAGCGGTCTGGGGAGCTGTTTTTT. Amino acid sequence: CASSFSGQRSGELFF.

The V gene is TRBV10-2, the J gene TRBJ1-5; D perhaps matches TRBD1 (5 bases). The germline gives CDR1 WSHSY, CDR2 SAAADI. The CDR3 extends over 14 amino acids. Trimming stripped 0 bases from V and 4 bases from J, with 7 bases between. CDR3 coding DNA: TGCGCCAGCAGTGAGTCTGGGGGGAATCAGCCCCAGCATTTT. It translates to CASSESGGNQPQHF.

The CDR3 is CASTVLGNTEAFF. The CDR3 coding sequence is TGTGCCAGCACCGTTTTGGGCAACACTGAAGCTTTCTTT. V is TRBV12-3 or TRBV12-4 and J is TRBJ1-1; no clear D gene. V was shortened by 7 bases and J by 2 bases, with 11 bases between the two germline ends. CDR3 length equals 13 residues.

This clone has a single count. The genes are TRBV6-2 or TRBV6-3 and TRBJ2-7; TRBD1 is a possible D gene (8 bases). This CDR3 is built from 19 residues. Trimming took off 2 bases at V and 0 bases at J, with 23 bases between the two ends. Germline loops: CDR1 MNHEY, CDR2 SVGEGT. This CDR3 reads CASSYAAGQVSQVSYEQYF. In nucleotides, the CDR3 is TGTGCCAGCAGTTACGCAGCGGGACAGGTTTCCCAGGTCTCCTACGAGCAGTACTTC.

The chain is built from TRBV7-9 and TRBJ2-2; D gene ambiguous. The CDR3 is 15 residues long. Germline assignment: CDR1 SEHNR and CDR2 FQNEAQ (reference sequence). V was trimmed by 5 bases and J by 0 bases, leaving 10 bases between them. The CDR3 coding sequence is TGTGCCAGCAGCCGTACACAGTCGAACACCGGGGAGCTGTTTTTT. It specifies CASSRTQSNTGELFF.

This rearrangement joins TRBV18 to TRBJ1-2; the D gene is possibly TRBD1 (5 bases). V lost 8 bases and J 1 base, leaving 11 bases between the germline ends. Germline V gene lookup returns CDR1 KGHSH and CDR2 LQKENI. The CDR3 runs 13 residues. CDR3 region: CASLSDSNYGYTF. The CDR3 bases are TGTGCCAGCCTCTCCGACAGTAACTATGGCTACACCTTC. Variable domain in full (rest from reference TRBV18 and TRBJ1-2): NAGVMQNPRHLVRRRGQEARLRCSPMKGHSHVYWYRQLPEEGLKFMVYLQKENIIDESGMPKERFSAEFPKEGPSILRIQQVVRGDSAAYFCASLSDSNYGYTFGSGTRLTVV.

Remarks on this clone: One base away lies a much larger clone, so this may be a sequencing read error. The V and J genes are TRBV11-3 and TRBJ2-2, with 8 bases fitting TRBD1. From germline, CDR1 is SGHNT and CDR2 YENEEA. J gave up 1 base and V 5 bases, and 0 bases lay outside the gene matches. The CDR3 spans 14 residues. CDR3 coding DNA: TGTGCCAGCAGCGGACAGGGGAACACCGGGGAGCTGTTTTTT. Its protein product is CASSGQGNTGELFF.

The rearrangement uses TRBV7-2 and TRBJ2-3; 8 bases align to TRBD2. The V gene end was trimmed by 4 bases and the J gene end by 2 bases; junction bases not matched to a gene: 5. This CDR3 contains 15 residues. Germline CDR1 reads SGHTA; CDR2 reads FQGNSA. CDR3 sequence: CASSWGRGVTDTQYF. CDR3 in DNA: TGTGCCAGCAGCTGGGGGCGGGGGGTCACAGATACGCAGTATTTT.

The DNA for the CDR3 is TGTGCCAGCAGCGCCTACAGGGGTGAAGCTTTCTTT. It specifies CASSAYRGEAFF. The chain joins TRBV7-3 to TRBJ1-1; 7 bases align to TRBD1. The CDR3 contains 12 residues. Germline V lookup: CDR1 SGHTA, CDR2 FQGTGA. Trimming at V came to 5 bases and at J to 7 bases, leaving 4 bases not matched to a gene. Looking up the rest from reference TRBV7-3 and TRBJ1-1 gives the full variable domain: GAGVSQTPSNKVTEKGKYVELRCDPISGHTALYWYRQSLGQGPEFLIYFQGTGAADDSGLPNDRFFAVRPEGSVSTLKIQRTERGDSAVYLCASSAYRGEAFFGQGTRLTVV.

V usage is TRBV12-5 and J usage is TRBJ2-3; TRBD2 is a possible D gene (6 bases). Per germline, CDR1 LGHNT and CDR2 FRNRAP. V lost 0 bases to trimming and J lost 4 bases, with 14 bases between them. There are 16 residues in the CDR3. The CDR3 loop reads CASGLVRMTGADTQYF. CDR3 DNA sequence: TGTGCTAGTGGTTTGGTACGAATGACGGGAGCAGATACGCAGTATTTT.

J is TRBJ2-7 and V is TRBV28; 7 nucleotides agree with TRBD2. V gave up 6 bases and J gave up 1 base; unmatched junction bases: 9. This CDR3 spans 15 amino acids. CDR1 is MDHEN and CDR2 is SYDVKM in the germline V gene. The CDR3 DNA sequence: TGTGCCAGCAGGGGCGGGAGTTATACTTCCTACGAGCAGTACTTC. The encoded protein is CASRGGSYTSYEQYF.

The chain has TRBV7-2 and TRBJ2-5, with a tentative D call TRBD1 (6 bases). V lost 2 bases to trimming and J lost 1 base, with 8 bases between them. The CDR3 covers 14 residues. CDR1 is SGHTA and CDR2 is FQGNSA in the germline V gene. DNA for the CDR3: TGTGCCAGCAGCTTAAGCAGGGGCCAAGAGACCCAGTACTTC. Protein sequence: CASSLSRGQETQYF. The entire variable domain, with the rest obtained from reference TRBV7-2 and TRBJ2-5, is as follows: GAGVSQSPSNKVTEKGKDVELRCDPISGHTALYWYRQSLGQGLEFLIYFQGNSAPDKSGLPSDRFSAERTGGSVSTLTIQRTQQEDSAVYLCASSLSRGQETQYFGPGTRLLVL.

In this sample, this clone turned up a few times. The chain joins TRBV24-1 to TRBJ2-3, with 9 bases that match TRBD1. Germline CDR1 is KGHDR and CDR2 is SFDVKD. V lost 9 bases and J lost 0; bases outside the gene matches: 0. The CDR3 is 13 amino acids. In DNA form, the CDR3 reads TGTGCCACCGGGACAGGGAGCACAGATACGCAGTATTTT. Translating gives CATGTGSTDTQYF.

The V call is TRBV7-9, the J call TRBJ1-2, with 9 bases fitting TRBD1. V trimming: 5 bases; J trimming: 3 bases; junction bases outside the gene matches: 7. CDR1 SEHNR and CDR2 FQNEAQ come from the germline V gene (reference sequence). This CDR3 is 15 amino acids long. The CDR3 loop is CASSPPRTGDYGYTF. The CDR3 DNA sequence: TGTGCCAGCAGCCCACCCAGGACAGGGGACTATGGCTACACCTTC.

This clone was detected only a few times. The chain links TRBV6-5 to TRBJ1-6, with a weak D call TRBD1 (6 bases). The CDR3 consists of 15 residues. V was pared by 7 bases and J by 7 bases, with 17 bases between. CDR1 is MNHEY, CDR2 SVGAGI, per germline. In nucleotides, the CDR3 is TGTGCCAGCACAAAACGCCAGGACAGCAATTCACCCCTCCACTTT. Translated: CASTKRQDSNSPLHF.

The genes are TRBV6-1 and TRBJ2-7; D might be TRBD2 (5 bases). The CDR3 runs to 15 residues. Germline values: CDR1 MNHNS, CDR2 SASEGT. V was pared by 0 bases and J by 2 bases, with 11 bases between. The CDR3 DNA is TGTGCCAGCAGTGAAGCACCGAGCGGACCCTACGAGCAGTACTTC. Translation gives CASSEAPSGPYEQYF.

This CDR3 reads CASSYSMGQGNEKLFF. In DNA form, the CDR3 reads TGTGCCAGCAGTTACTCGATGGGACAGGGTAATGAAAAACTGTTTTTT. The V and J genes are TRBV6-5 and TRBJ1-4; 9 bases fit TRBD1. Germline CDR1 MNHEY, CDR2 SVGAGI. The CDR3 is 16 residues long. Germline trimming cut 0 bases from V and 4 bases from J; bases unmatched to any gene: 3.

The chain is built from TRBV10-3 and TRBJ2-1; D perhaps matches TRBD2 (5 bases). V was shortened by 1 base and J by 4 bases, with 11 bases between the two germline ends. The germline CDR1 and CDR2 sequences are ENHRY and SYGVKD. This CDR3 comprises 15 residues. The CDR3 DNA is TGTGCCATCAGTGAGTTCGCGGGCCAGTACAATGAGCAGTTCTTC. This encodes CAISEFAGQYNEQFF.

The rearrangement joins TRBV28 to TRBJ1-5; D unresolved. There are 13 residues in the CDR3. Germline CDR1 MDHEN, CDR2 SYDVKM. The ends were cut back, 5 bases at V and 6 bases at J, with 11 bases in the middle. This CDR3 is CASSQEVGQPQHF. As DNA, the CDR3 is TGTGCCAGCAGTCAGGAGGTGGGTCAGCCCCAGCATTTT.

The chain combines TRBV6-4 with TRBJ2-1, with 8 bases fitting TRBD2. The V and J ends lost 2 bases and 7 bases, in that order; junction bases with no gene match: 4. This CDR3 is built from 14 residues. In germline, CDR1 is MRHNA, CDR2 SNTAGT. The CDR3 DNA is TGTGCCAGCAGTGACAGCGGGGGCACAAATGAGCAGTTCTTC. Its protein product is CASSDSGGTNEQFF.